The 4 T cell receptor beta chains below were found in one sample sequenced in a study of cytomegalovirus exposure and HLA in healthy donors. Both 60 Vbeta primers and 13 Jbeta primers went into the PCR. Measured with immunoSEQ multiplex PCR; TCRdb has only the in-frame clones, and not every one. This table holds 60,000 to 70,000 clones, roughly 70% found once. Sequencing was performed on PBMCs. Receptor source: a woman aged 30 to 39 in good health and CMV-seronegative.

This clone turned up a few times. This chain joins TRBV5-8 and TRBJ2-5; the D gene is possibly TRBD1 (6 bases). CDR1 is SGHTS, CDR2 YDEGEE, per germline. V lost 2 bases and J lost 5, with 13 bases in between. The CDR3 is 14 residues long. As DNA, the CDR3 is TGTGCCAGCAGCTTACAGGGTCCTCGGGAGACCCAGTACTTC. Residues: CASSLQGPRETQYF.

The rearrangement links TRBV9 to TRBJ2-7; D possibly corresponds to TRBD2 (5 bases). In germline, CDR1 is SGDLS, CDR2 YYNGEE. The V end lost 0 bases, the J end lost 7 bases, and 14 bases lay between the germline ends. CDR3 size: 14 residues. The CDR3 loop is CASSVGTDSGEQYF. The CDR3 coding sequence is TGTGCCAGCAGCGTAGGGACGGATTCGGGGGAGCAGTACTTC.

The CDR3 coding sequence is TGTGCCAGCAGCTCATCTGTCGGACAGGGATCCTACGAGCAGTACTTC. Residues: CASSSSVGQGSYEQYF. This sequence joins TRBV5-4 and TRBJ2-7, with TRBD1 matching 8 bases. Germline loops: CDR1 SGHNT, CDR2 YYREEE (reference sequence). The ends lost 3 bases at V and 1 base at J; junction bases unmatched: 9. CDR3 length: 16 amino acids.

The V and J genes are TRBV5-1 and TRBJ2-1; a possible D gene is TRBD2 (5 bases). CDR1 SGHRS and CDR2 YFSETQ come from the germline V gene. The CDR3 has 13 amino acids. V dropped 6 bases and J dropped 4 bases, with 11 bases sitting between them. CDR3 sequence reads: CASTPEGYNEQFF. CDR3 in DNA: TGCGCCAGCACCCCCGAGGGTTACAATGAGCAGTTCTTC.